The present TCR beta chain was sequenced within a study of blood T cell repertoires in COVID-19. Study summary: Material from acute and convalescent COVID-19 was sourced from the United States, Italy and Spain. T cells, B-cell-depleted T cells, or PBMCs provided the cDNA or gDNA that served as material.

Original data processing: Estimates of nucleated cell counts were drawn from the amplification of reference gene primers. This table comes from immunoSEQ multiplex PCR, and its TCRdb copy is limited to in-frame clones, with some not included. Clone size and the V and J calls come from that table; the DNA yielded D and trimming. In the table there are more than 95,000 clones, approximately 80% of which are singletons. Germline V gene sequence: CDR1 SGHDT, CDR2 YYEEEE. J gave up 6 bases and V 4 bases, and 4 bases lay outside the gene matches. The CDR3 is 15 amino acids. The sample comprised peripheral blood. The chain links TRBV5-6 to TRBJ2-2; TRBD2 matches at 12 bases. The clonotype was recovered from a human donor in a cohort sampled during active COVID-19. CDR3 sequence: CASSQLAGGPGELFF. In DNA, the CDR3 is TGTGCCAGCAGCCAACTAGCGGGGGGCCCCGGGGAGCTGTTTTTT.